Listed below are T cell receptor beta chains from one sample, sequenced in a study of patients and donors after allogeneic stem cell transplantation. From the RT-PCR reads, TCRdb called clonotypes with MiXCR, one entry per CDR3 protein. The table lists 10,000 to 15,000 distinct CDR3 sequences, under 30% of them singletons. The sequencing input was blood, either unsorted or a sorted T cell fraction (not recorded which). The receptors were sampled from a human donor who was either an allogeneic HSCT recipient or a stem cell or donor lymphocyte infusion donor (not recorded which). It is not recorded whose cells these are; they may come from a transplant donor. Both conserved end residues are part of each CDR3. A D gene is named only where the DNA matches it firmly.

v_call,j_call,cdr3_length,d_call,cdr3_aa
TRBV5-6,TRBJ1-1,12,-,CASSLRWTEAFF
TRBV11-2,TRBJ2-5,16,-,CASSLGGRSGKETQYF
TRBV12-3/TRBV12-4,TRBJ1-2,15,TRBD1,CASLGQGETNYGYTF
TRBV6-5,TRBJ2-7,14,TRBD2,CASTNGGKPYEQYF
TRBV5-4,TRBJ2-1,16,-,CASSLWPKGTYNEQFF
TRBV20-1,TRBJ1-5,13,-,CSARGSSNQPQHF
TRBV12-3/TRBV12-4,TRBJ2-5,11,-,CASLTSETQYF
TRBV7-9,TRBJ2-7,13,-,CASSLGDGYEQYF
TRBV12-3/TRBV12-4,TRBJ2-7,12,-,CASSPRGGEQYF
TRBV9,TRBJ2-7,15,-,CASSNAGTPAGEQYF
TRBV4-3,TRBJ1-5,15,-,CASSQDWQDNQPQHF
TRBV4-2,TRBJ1-2,11,-,CASYSRNGYTF
TRBV7-3,TRBJ2-3,12,TRBD2,CASSWGGDTQYF
TRBV6-5,TRBJ2-7,16,TRBD2,CASSYGLAGGPYEQYF
TRBV6-5,TRBJ2-1,17,TRBD2,CASSYSPGLAGRNEQFF